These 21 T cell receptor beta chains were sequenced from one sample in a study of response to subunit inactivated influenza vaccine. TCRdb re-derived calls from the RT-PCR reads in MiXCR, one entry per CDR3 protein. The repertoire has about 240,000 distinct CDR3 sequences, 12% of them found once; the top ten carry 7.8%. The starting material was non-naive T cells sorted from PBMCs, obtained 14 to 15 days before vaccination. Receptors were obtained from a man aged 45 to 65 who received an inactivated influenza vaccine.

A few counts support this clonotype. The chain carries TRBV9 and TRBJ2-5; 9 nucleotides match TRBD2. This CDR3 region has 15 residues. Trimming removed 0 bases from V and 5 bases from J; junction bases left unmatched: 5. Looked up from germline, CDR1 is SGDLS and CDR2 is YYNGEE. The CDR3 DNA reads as TGTGCCAGCAGCGTAGGACTAGCGGTGTTCGAGACCCAGTACTTC. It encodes CASSVGLAVFETQYF. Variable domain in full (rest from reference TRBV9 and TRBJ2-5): DSGVTQTPKHLITATGQRVTLRCSPRSGDLSVYWYQQSLDQGLQFLIQYYNGEERAKGNILERFSAQQFPDLHSELNLSSLELGDSALYFCASSVGLAVFETQYFGPGTRLLVL.

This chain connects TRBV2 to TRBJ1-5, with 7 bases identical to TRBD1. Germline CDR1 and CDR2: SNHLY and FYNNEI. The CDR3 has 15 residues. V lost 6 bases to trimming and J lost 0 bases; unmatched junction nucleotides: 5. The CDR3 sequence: CASRLDRISNQPQHF. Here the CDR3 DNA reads TGTGCCAGCAGATTGGACAGGATTAGCAATCAGCCCCAGCATTTT. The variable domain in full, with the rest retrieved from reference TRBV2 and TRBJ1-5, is EPEVTQTPSHQVTQMGQEVILRCVPISNHLYFYWYRQILGQKVEFLVSFYNNEISEKSEIFDDQFSVERPDGSNFTLKIRSTKLEDSAMYFCASRLDRISNQPQHFGDGTRLSIL.

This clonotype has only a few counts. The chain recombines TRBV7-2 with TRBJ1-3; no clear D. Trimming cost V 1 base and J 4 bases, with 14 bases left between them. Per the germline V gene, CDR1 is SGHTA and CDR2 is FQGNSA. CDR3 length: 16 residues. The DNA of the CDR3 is TGTGCCAGCAGCTTAGTGGCCATAGCAGGAGGAAACACCATATATTTT. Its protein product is CASSLVAIAGGNTIYF. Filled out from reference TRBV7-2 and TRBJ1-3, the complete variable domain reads GAGVSQSPSNKVTEKGKDVELRCDPISGHTALYWYRQSLGQGLEFLIYFQGNSAPDKSGLPSDRFSAERTGGSVSTLTIQRTQQEDSAVYLCASSLVAIAGGNTIYFGEGSWLTVV.

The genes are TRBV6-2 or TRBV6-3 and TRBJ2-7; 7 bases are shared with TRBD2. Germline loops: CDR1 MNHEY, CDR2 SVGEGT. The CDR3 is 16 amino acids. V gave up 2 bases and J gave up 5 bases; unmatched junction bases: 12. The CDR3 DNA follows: TGTGCCAGCAGTTACGCTGACGGGGGGACCCTCCACGAGCAGTACTTC. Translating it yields CASSYADGGTLHEQYF.

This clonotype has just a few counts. CDR3 sequence reads: CASSLKGSNIQYF. DNA for the CDR3: TGTGCCAGCAGCTTGAAGGGGTCAAACATTCAGTACTTC. J is TRBJ2-4 and V is TRBV7-2, with D perhaps matching TRBD1 (5 bases). V was shortened by 3 bases and J by 6 bases, with 9 bases between the two germline ends. CDR3 length: 13 amino acids. Germline CDR1 and CDR2: SGHTA and FQGNSA. The full variable domain, in which reference TRBV7-2 and TRBJ2-4 provide the parts outside the CDR3, is GAGVSQSPSNKVTEKGKDVELRCDPISGHTALYWYRQSLGQGLEFLIYFQGNSAPDKSGLPSDRFSAERTGGSVSTLTIQRTQQEDSAVYLCASSLKGSNIQYFGAGTRLSVL.

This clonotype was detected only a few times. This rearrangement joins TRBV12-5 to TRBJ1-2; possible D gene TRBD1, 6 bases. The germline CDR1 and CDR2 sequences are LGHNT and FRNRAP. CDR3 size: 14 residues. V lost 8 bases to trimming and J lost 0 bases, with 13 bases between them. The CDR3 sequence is CASTGGDSNYGYTF. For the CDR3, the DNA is TGTGCTAGTACGGGGGGCGATTCTAACTATGGCTACACCTTC.

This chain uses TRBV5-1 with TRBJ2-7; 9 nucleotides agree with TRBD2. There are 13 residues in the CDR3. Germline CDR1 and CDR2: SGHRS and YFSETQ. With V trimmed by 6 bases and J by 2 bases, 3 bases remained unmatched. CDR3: CASTAGGTYEQYF. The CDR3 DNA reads TGCGCCAGCACGGCGGGGGGGACCTACGAGCAGTACTTC.

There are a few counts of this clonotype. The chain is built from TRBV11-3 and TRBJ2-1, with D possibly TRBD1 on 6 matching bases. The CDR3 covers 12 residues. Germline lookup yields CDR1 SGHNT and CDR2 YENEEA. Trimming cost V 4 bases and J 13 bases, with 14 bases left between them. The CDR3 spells CASSWGHGEQFF. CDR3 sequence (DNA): TGTGCCAGCAGCTGGGGACACGGTGAACAGTTCTTC. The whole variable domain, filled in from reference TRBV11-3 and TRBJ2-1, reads EAGVVQSPRYKIIEKKQPVAFWCNPISGHNTLYWYLQNLGQGPELLIRYENEEAVDDSQLPKDRFSAERLKGVDSTLKIQPAELGDSAVYLCASSWGHGEQFFGPGTRLTVL.

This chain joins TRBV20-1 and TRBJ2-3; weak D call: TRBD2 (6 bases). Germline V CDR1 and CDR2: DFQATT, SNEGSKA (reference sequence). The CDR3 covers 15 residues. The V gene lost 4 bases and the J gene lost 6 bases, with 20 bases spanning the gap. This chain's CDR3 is CSATPGGVREDTQYF. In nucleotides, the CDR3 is TGCAGTGCTACCCCAGGAGGGGTTCGCGAGGATACGCAGTATTTT.

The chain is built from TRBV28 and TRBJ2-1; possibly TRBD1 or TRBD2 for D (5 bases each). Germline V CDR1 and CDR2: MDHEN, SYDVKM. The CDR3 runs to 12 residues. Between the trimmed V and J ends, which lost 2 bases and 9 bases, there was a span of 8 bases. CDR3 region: CASSLDGAEQFF. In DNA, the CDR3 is TGTGCCAGCAGTTTAGACGGGGCTGAGCAGTTCTTC. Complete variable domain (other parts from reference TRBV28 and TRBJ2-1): DVKVTQSSRYLVKRTGEKVFLECVQDMDHENMFWYRQDPGLGLRLIYFSYDVKMKEKGDIPEGYSVSREKKERFSLILESASTNQTSMYLCASSLDGAEQFFGPGTRLTVL.

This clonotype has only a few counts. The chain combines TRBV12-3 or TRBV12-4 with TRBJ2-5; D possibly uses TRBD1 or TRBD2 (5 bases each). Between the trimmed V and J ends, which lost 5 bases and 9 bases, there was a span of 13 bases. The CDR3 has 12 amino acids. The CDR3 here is CASSGDLGAQYF. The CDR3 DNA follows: TGTGCCAGCAGTGGGGACCTTGGGGCCCAGTACTTC.

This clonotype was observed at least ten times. The CDR3 DNA reads TGTGCCAGCTCACCACGGGAGGGTTACGAGCAGTACTTC. Its translation is CASSPREGYEQYF. The chain couples TRBV18 to TRBJ2-7; 7 bases line up with TRBD2. The CDR3 spans 13 residues. The junction had 1 base not matched to a gene; V was cut back by 1 base and J by 4 bases. Germline CDR1 reads KGHSH; CDR2 reads LQKENI.

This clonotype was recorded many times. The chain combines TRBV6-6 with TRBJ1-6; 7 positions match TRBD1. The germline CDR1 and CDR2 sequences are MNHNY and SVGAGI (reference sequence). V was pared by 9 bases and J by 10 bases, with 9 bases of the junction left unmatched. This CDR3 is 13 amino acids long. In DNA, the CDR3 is TGTGCCAGTGATACAGGGGCCGGGTCACCCCTCCACTTT. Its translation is CASDTGAGSPLHF.

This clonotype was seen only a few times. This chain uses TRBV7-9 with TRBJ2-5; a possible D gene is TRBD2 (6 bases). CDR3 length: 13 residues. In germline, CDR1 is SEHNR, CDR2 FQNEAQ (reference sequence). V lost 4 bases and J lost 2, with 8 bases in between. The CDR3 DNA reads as TGTGCCAGCAGCTGGGGGGTACAAGAGACCCAGTACTTC. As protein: CASSWGVQETQYF.

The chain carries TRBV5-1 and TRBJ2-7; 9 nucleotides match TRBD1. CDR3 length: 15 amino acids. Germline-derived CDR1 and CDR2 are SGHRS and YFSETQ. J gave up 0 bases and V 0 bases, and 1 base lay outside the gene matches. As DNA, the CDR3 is TGCGCCAGCAGCTTGGTACAGGGGGCCTCCTACGAGCAGTACTTC. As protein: CASSLVQGASYEQYF.

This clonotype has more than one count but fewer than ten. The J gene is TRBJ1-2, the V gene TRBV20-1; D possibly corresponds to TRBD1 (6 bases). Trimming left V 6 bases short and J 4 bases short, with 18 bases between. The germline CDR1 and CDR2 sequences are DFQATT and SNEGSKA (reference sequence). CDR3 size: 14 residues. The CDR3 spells CSAAARGQGYGYTF. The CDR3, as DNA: TGCAGTGCAGCTGCTCGGGGGCAAGGCTATGGCTACACCTTC.

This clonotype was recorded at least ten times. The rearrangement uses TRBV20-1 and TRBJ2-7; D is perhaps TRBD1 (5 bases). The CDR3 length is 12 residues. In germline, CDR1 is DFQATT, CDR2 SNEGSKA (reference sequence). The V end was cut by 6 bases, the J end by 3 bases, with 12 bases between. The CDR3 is CSAQKGDYEQYF. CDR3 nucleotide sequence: TGCAGTGCCCAAAAAGGGGACTACGAGCAGTACTTC.

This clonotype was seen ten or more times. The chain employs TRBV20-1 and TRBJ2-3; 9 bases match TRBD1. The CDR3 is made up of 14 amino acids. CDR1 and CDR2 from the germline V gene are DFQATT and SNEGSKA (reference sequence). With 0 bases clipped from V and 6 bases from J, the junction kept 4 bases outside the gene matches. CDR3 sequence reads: CSARDGQGSDTQYF. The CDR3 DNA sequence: TGCAGTGCTAGAGATGGACAGGGGTCCGATACGCAGTATTTT.

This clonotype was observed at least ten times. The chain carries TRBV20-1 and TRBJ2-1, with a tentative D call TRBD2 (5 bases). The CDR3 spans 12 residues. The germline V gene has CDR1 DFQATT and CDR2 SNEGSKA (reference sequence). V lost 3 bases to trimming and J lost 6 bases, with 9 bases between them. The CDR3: CSASQAVNEQFF. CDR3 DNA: TGCAGTGCTAGTCAAGCGGTCAATGAGCAGTTCTTC.

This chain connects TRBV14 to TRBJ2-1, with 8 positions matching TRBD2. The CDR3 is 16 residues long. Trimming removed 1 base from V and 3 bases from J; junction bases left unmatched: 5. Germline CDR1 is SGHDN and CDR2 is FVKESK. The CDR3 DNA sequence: TGTGCCAGCAGCCAAGCCGCGGGGGGACTCTACAATGAGCAGTTCTTC. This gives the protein CASSQAAGGLYNEQFF.

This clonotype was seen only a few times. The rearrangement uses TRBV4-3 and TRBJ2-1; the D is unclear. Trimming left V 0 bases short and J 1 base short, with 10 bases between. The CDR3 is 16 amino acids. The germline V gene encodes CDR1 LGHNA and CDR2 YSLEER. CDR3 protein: CASSQEVSFSYNEQFF. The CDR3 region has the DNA TGCGCCAGCAGCCAAGAAGTCTCGTTTTCCTACAATGAGCAGTTCTTC.